The 31 T cell receptor beta chains in this list originate from one sample, sequenced in a study of T cells in Graves' hyperthyroidism and ophthalmopathy (dated by TCRdb to between 2018 and 2020). The library was generated by multiplex PCR. Sequencer: Illumina HiSeq 2000. Amplification of TCR beta CDR3 regions was carried out from RNA transcripts. For the first round of RT-PCR on the TCR CDR3, the HTBI primer set was used together with the Qiagen OneStep RT-PCR kit. TCRdb reworked the public reads: Q25 trimming with fastp, MiXCR clone assembly, productive beta chains retained. Duplicate CDR3 protein sequences are folded into a single record with the most common DNA and genes. The sample profile shows hundreds of thousands of distinct CDR3 sequences; 35% to 55% of them were found once. About 7.9% of the sample is held by the ten biggest clonotypes. Source material: peripheral blood or thyroid tissue (not recorded which). The receptors here all came from a woman aged 18-29 years with Graves' hyperthyroidism. Donor details come from another sample of the same person, matched by shared clones.

The V and J genes are TRBV29-1 and TRBJ1-1, with 8 bases lining up with TRBD1. The CDR3 is made up of 13 amino acids. Germline CDR1 is SQVTM and CDR2 is ANQGSEA. V shed 7 bases, J shed 6 bases, and the junction held 10 bases outside the gene matches. As DNA, the CDR3 is TGCAGCGCAGCCGTGACAGGGGCGTCTGAAGCTTTCTTT. Its protein product is CSAAVTGASEAFF.

This clonotype turned up a few times. V gene TRBV20-1 combines with J gene TRBJ2-2; D remains ambiguous. The V end lost 0 bases, the J end lost 4 bases, and 6 bases lay between the germline ends. Germline CDR1 and CDR2: DFQATT and SNEGSKA (reference sequence). This CDR3 region has 13 residues. The CDR3 coding sequence is TGCAGTGCTAGAGATACGGTCACCGGGGAGCTGTTTTTT. Encoded protein: CSARDTVTGELFF.

The V gene is TRBV10-3, the J gene TRBJ1-2; D ambiguous. The CDR3 has 13 amino acids. The V and J ends lost 3 bases and 5 bases respectively, with 10 bases between them. Germline CDR1 ENHRY, CDR2 SYGVKD. The CDR3 protein is CAISEDPTYGYTF. The CDR3 region has the DNA TGTGCCATCAGTGAAGACCCCACTTATGGCTACACCTTC.

This clonotype has at least ten counts. The CDR3 is CASSPSWASGSLETQYF. In nucleotides, the CDR3 is TGTGCCAGCAGCCCTTCTTGGGCTAGCGGGAGCCTGGAGACCCAGTACTTC. The rearrangement uses TRBV7-8 and TRBJ2-5; 10 bases are shared with TRBD2. V gave up 5 bases and J gave up 5 bases; unmatched junction bases: 14. CDR1 is SGHVS, CDR2 FQNEAQ, per germline. This CDR3 contains 17 residues.

The chain has TRBV20-1 and TRBJ2-7, with 9 bases fitting TRBD1. The germline V gene has CDR1 DFQATT and CDR2 SNEGSKA (reference sequence). This CDR3 has 13 residues. Trimming removed 3 bases from V and 7 bases from J; junction bases left unmatched: 7. For the CDR3, the DNA is TGCAGTGCTAGCTTGACAGGGGGGCTTGAGCAGTACTTC. This gives the protein CSASLTGGLEQYF.

Concerning this clonotype itself: A much larger clone lies a single base off, so this may be a read error. The rearrangement links TRBV29-1 to TRBJ2-6; TRBD1 agrees at 7 bases. This CDR3 spans 16 amino acids. The V and J ends lost 0 bases and 0 bases, in that order; junction bases with no gene match: 2. The germline gives CDR1 SQVTM, CDR2 ANQGSEA. The CDR3 sequence: CSVEDGDSSGANVLTF. As DNA, the CDR3 is TGCAGCGTTGAAGATGGGGACAGCTCTGGGGCCAACGTCCTGACTTTC.

The chain couples TRBV20-1 to TRBJ1-6; 8 positions agree with TRBD1. CDR1 is DFQATT and CDR2 is SNEGSKA in the germline V gene (reference sequence). This CDR3 has 12 residues. Trimming cost V 7 bases and J 6 bases; bases outside gene matches: 2. In DNA form, the CDR3 reads TGCAGTGGGGGACAGGCTAATTCACCCCTCCACTTT. The encoded protein is CSGGQANSPLHF.

In this sample, this clonotype turned up a few times. The chain employs TRBV10-3 and TRBJ2-7; D may be TRBD1 (6 bases). The ends were cut back, 10 bases at V and 5 bases at J, with 18 bases in the middle. The germline V gene has CDR1 ENHRY and CDR2 SYGVKD. CDR3 size: 13 residues. CDR3 DNA: TGTGCCAGCAGCGACAGGTTTGAGGACGAGCAGTACTTC. Translating gives CASSDRFEDEQYF.

This clonotype has only a few counts. The chain employs TRBV7-9 and TRBJ2-5; D is perhaps TRBD1 (6 bases). Germline-derived CDR1 and CDR2 are SEHNR and FQNEAQ (reference sequence). The V end was cut by 5 bases, the J end by 4 bases, with 11 bases between. The CDR3 totals 13 residues. The CDR3 loop reads CASSPGTSETQYF. DNA of the CDR3: TGTGCCAGCAGCCCCGGGACATCAGAGACCCAGTACTTC.

V gene TRBV19 combines with J gene TRBJ1-4, with D tentatively TRBD1 (6 bases). Germline lookup yields CDR1 LNHDA and CDR2 SQIVND (reference sequence). The CDR3 length is 15 residues. V lost 4 bases and J lost 5, with 14 bases in between. The CDR3 bases are TGTGCCAGTAGTACCCGGGACACGATAAATGAAAAACTGTTTTTT. It specifies CASSTRDTINEKLFF.

This clonotype is classed as medium-sized (0.01 to 0.1%). The chain couples TRBV10-3 to TRBJ2-7; D is undetermined. In germline, CDR1 is ENHRY, CDR2 SYGVKD. Trimming left V 0 bases short and J 2 bases short, with 2 bases between. This CDR3 has 12 amino acids. CDR3 sequence reads: CAISESAYEQYF. The CDR3 DNA reads as TGTGCCATCAGTGAGTCAGCCTACGAGCAGTACTTC.

V and J are TRBV6-5 and TRBJ2-7, with 9 bases identical to TRBD2. J lost 4 bases, V lost 5 bases, and 6 bases had no gene match. Germline V gene sequence: CDR1 MNHEY, CDR2 SVGAGI. The CDR3 has 14 amino acids. This CDR3 is CASSERREGYEQYF. CDR3 in DNA: TGTGCCAGCAGTGAAAGGCGGGAGGGGTACGAGCAGTACTTC.

This chain links TRBV7-2 with TRBJ2-7; D is perhaps TRBD1 (5 bases). Trimming removed 5 bases at V and 0 bases at J, with 14 bases between. From germline, CDR1 is SGHTA and CDR2 FQGNSA. The CDR3 is 15 residues long. CDR3 amino acids: CASSLTGTSSYEQYF. CDR3 DNA sequence: TGTGCCAGCAGCCTAACAGGCACCAGCTCCTACGAGCAGTACTTC.

This chain uses TRBV11-1 with TRBJ2-5, with D perhaps TRBD1 or TRBD2 (5 bases each). CDR3 length: 15 amino acids. Trimming took 4 bases from V and 5 from J, leaving 17 bases between them. The germline V gene encodes CDR1 SGHAT and CDR2 FQDESV (reference sequence). The CDR3 DNA reads TGTGCCAGCAGCTCCAGGGAGCCAGGACGGGAGACCCAGTACTTC. This translates into CASSSREPGRETQYF.

At least ten counts were recorded for this clonotype. This chain joins TRBV15 and TRBJ1-1; D gene ambiguous. Germline V gene lookup returns CDR1 LNHNV and CDR2 YYDKDF (reference sequence). Trimming shortened V by 0 bases and J by 7 bases, and 15 bases separated the two germline ends. The CDR3 is 15 residues long. The CDR3 DNA is TGTGCCACCAGCAGAGATCAAATCCCCAGCCGTGAAGCTTTCTTT. Its protein product is CATSRDQIPSREAFF.

V and J are TRBV7-8 and TRBJ2-7; D unresolved. V lost 6 bases to trimming and J lost 6 bases, with 21 bases between them. This CDR3 has 15 residues. The V gene's germline CDR1 is SGHVS and CDR2 FQNEAQ. DNA of the CDR3: TGTGCCAGCAGTTTAATAGTCCTAGGCGATGGCGAGCAGTACTTC. Translating it yields CASSLIVLGDGEQYF.

This chain uses TRBV19 with TRBJ2-5, with D unresolved. The germline V and J ends were trimmed by 5 bases and 2 bases, with 9 bases remaining between them. The CDR3 extends over 13 amino acids. The V gene's germline CDR1 is LNHDA and CDR2 SQIVND (reference sequence). CDR3 amino acids: CASSPSDQETQYF. The DNA of the CDR3 is TGTGCCAGTAGTCCTTCCGATCAAGAGACCCAGTACTTC. Together with reference TRBV19 and TRBJ2-5, the CDR3 gives the full variable domain: DGGITQSPKYLFRKEGQNVTLSCEQNLNHDAMYWYRQDPGQGLRLIYYSQIVNDFQKGDIAEGYSVSREKKESFPLTVTSAQKNPTAFYLCASSPSDQETQYFGPGTRLLVL.

This chain joins TRBV7-2 and TRBJ1-5, with TRBD1 as a possible D gene (6 bases). The V end lost 6 bases, the J end lost 4 bases, and 13 bases lay between the germline ends. The CDR3 spans 14 residues. The V gene's germline CDR1 is SGHTA and CDR2 FQGNSA. This chain's CDR3 is CASRGGGANQPQHF. The CDR3 coding sequence is TGTGCCAGCAGAGGGGGAGGTGCAAATCAGCCCCAGCATTTT.

This CDR3 is CSARDRGTNEKLFF. CDR3 DNA sequence: TGCAGTGCTAGGGACAGGGGTACTAATGAAAAACTGTTTTTT. The V and J genes are TRBV20-1 and TRBJ1-4; 9 bases line up with TRBD1. The CDR3 contains 14 residues. V dropped 3 bases and J dropped 2; count of bases not matched to a gene: 1. Germline V gene lookup returns CDR1 DFQATT and CDR2 SNEGSKA (reference sequence).

This clonotype turned up a few times. The CDR3 DNA follows: TGTGCCAGCAGCACGACAGGGAGCTCCTACGAGCAGTACTTC. It codes for CASSTTGSSYEQYF. This rearrangement joins TRBV7-8 to TRBJ2-7; TRBD1 matches 7 bases. Germline values: CDR1 SGHVS, CDR2 FQNEAQ. CDR3 size: 14 residues. Trimming took 5 bases from V and 0 from J; bases not matched to a gene: 4.

On this clonotype itself: Possible read error: a much larger clone is one base away. This chain uses TRBV7-2 with TRBJ2-5; no clear D. Trimming left V 8 bases short and J 5 bases short, with 18 bases between. The CDR3 length is 14 residues. Germline CDR1 and CDR2: SGHTA and FQGNSA. This CDR3 is CASCSDTIHETQYF. In DNA, the CDR3 is TGTGCCAGCTGCTCCGATACAATTCATGAGACCCAGTACTTC. Looking up the rest from reference TRBV7-2 and TRBJ2-5 gives the full variable domain: GAGVSQSPSNKVTEKGKDVELRCDPISGHTALYWYRQSLGQGLEFLIYFQGNSAPDKSGLPSDRFSAERTGGSVSTLTIQRTQQEDSAVYLCASCSDTIHETQYFGPGTRLLVL.

This clonotype was observed at least ten times. The V gene is TRBV7-9, the J gene TRBJ1-1, with a possible D match to TRBD1 (6 bases). Germline V CDR1 and CDR2: SEHNR, FQNEAQ (reference sequence). The CDR3 loop spans 14 amino acids. The V end lost 5 bases, the J end lost 8 bases, and 18 bases lay between the germline ends. The CDR3 loop is CASSLATGTVEAFF. The CDR3 bases are TGTGCCAGCAGCCTCGCCACAGGGACTGTCGAAGCTTTCTTT.

The chain recombines TRBV11-2 with TRBJ1-5; D is ambiguous. The CDR3 contains 13 residues. CDR1 SGHAT and CDR2 FQNNGV come from the germline V gene. The V end lost 5 bases, the J end lost 1 base, and 6 bases lay between the germline ends. CDR3 sequence (DNA): TGTGCCAGCAGCAAAGGGAGCAATCAGCCCCAGCATTTT. Encoded protein: CASSKGSNQPQHF. The complete variable domain, with remaining parts taken from reference TRBV11-2 and TRBJ1-5, reads EAGVAQSPRYKIIEKRQSVAFWCNPISGHATLYWYQQILGQGPKLLIQFQNNGVVDDSQLPKDRFSAERLKGVDSTLKIQPAKLEDSAVYLCASSKGSNQPQHFGDGTRLSIL.

This rearrangement joins TRBV2 to TRBJ1-2, with no clear D. The V end lost 11 bases, the J end lost 0 bases, and 7 bases lay between the germline ends. CDR3 length: 11 residues. Germline V lookup: CDR1 SNHLY, CDR2 FYNNEI. The CDR3: CARRANYGYTF. In DNA, the CDR3 is TGTGCCCGGCGCGCTAACTATGGCTACACCTTC.

This clonotype was seen a few times. This rearrangement joins TRBV5-6 to TRBJ1-3; 12 positions agree with TRBD1. V gave up 5 bases and J gave up 2 bases; unmatched junction bases: 5. CDR1 SGHDT and CDR2 YYEEEE come from the germline V gene. The CDR3 sequence is 16 residues long. The CDR3 reads CASRRDRGQTGNTIYF. CDR3 DNA: TGTGCCAGCAGGCGGGACAGGGGGCAGACTGGAAACACCATATATTTT.

As regards this clonotype: This may arise from a read error, as a much more abundant clone is one base away. The chain links TRBV10-3 to TRBJ2-5; D not resolved. V dropped 10 bases and J dropped 4 bases, with 16 bases sitting between them. CDR1 and CDR2 from the germline V gene are ENHRY and SYGVKD. This CDR3 contains 13 residues. Written as DNA, the CDR3 is TGTGCCACCAGCGAGCATGGCTCAGAGACCCAGTACTTC. The encoded protein is CATSEHGSETQYF.

CDR3 residues: CASSVTAGFNQPQHF. The CDR3 region has the DNA TGTGCCAGCAGTGTGACAGCAGGGTTCAATCAGCCCCAGCATTTT. This chain links TRBV2 with TRBJ1-5, with TRBD1 as a possible D gene (5 bases). Deletions cut 4 bases from V and 3 bases from J, with 13 bases between. Germline CDR1 reads SNHLY; CDR2 reads FYNNEI. The CDR3 is made up of 15 amino acids.

This clonotype was counted at least ten times. The V call is TRBV10-2, the J call TRBJ1-6; D possibly corresponds to TRBD1 (6 bases). V lost 5 bases and J lost 8, with 10 bases in between. The CDR3 contains 13 residues. CDR1 WSHSY and CDR2 SAAADI come from the germline V gene. CDR3 in amino acids: CASSTGQDSPLHF. DNA for the CDR3: TGCGCCAGCAGTACAGGGCAGGATTCACCCCTCCACTTT.

This clonotype was detected ten times or more. The CDR3 DNA reads TGCGCCACCCAAGGGGACAGGCCTGAAGCTTTCTTT. Protein: CATQGDRPEAFF. The V and J genes are TRBV10-2 and TRBJ1-1, with 8 bases lining up with TRBD1. Looked up from germline, CDR1 is WSHSY and CDR2 is SAAADI. This CDR3 comprises 12 residues. Trimming at V came to 10 bases and at J to 6 bases, leaving 7 bases not matched to a gene.

About this clonotype: The junction differs from germline at one of its ends, possibly a read error. This sequence joins TRBV7-3 and TRBJ1-4; perhaps TRBD1 as D (5 bases). Per germline, CDR1 SGHTA and CDR2 FQGTGA. CDR3 length equals 21 residues. The CDR3 region is CASSQESPLGGAEVSNEKLFF. As DNA, the CDR3 is TGCGCCAGCAGCCAAGAGTCGCCTTTAGGAGGGGCGGAAGTTTCGAATGAAAAACTGTTTTTT.

This clonotype has just a few counts. The chain links TRBV2 to TRBJ1-5; maybe TRBD1 (5 bases). This CDR3 is built from 14 residues. V was shortened by 5 bases and J by 7 bases, with 15 bases between the two germline ends. Germline V gene data show CDR1 as SNHLY and CDR2 as FYNNEI. CDR3 loop: CASSIGAERQPQHF. In DNA, the CDR3 is TGTGCCAGCAGTATCGGGGCTGAAAGACAGCCCCAGCATTTT. Filled out from reference TRBV2 and TRBJ1-5, the complete variable domain reads EPEVTQTPSHQVTQMGQEVILRCVPISNHLYFYWYRQILGQKVEFLVSFYNNEISEKSEIFDDQFSVERPDGSNFTLKIRSTKLEDSAMYFCASSIGAERQPQHFGDGTRLSIL.